The 6 T cell receptor beta chains listed next were all sequenced from one sample in a study of blood T cell repertoires in COVID-19. The data were produced by immunoSEQ multiplex PCR, yet TCRdb's version contains in-frame clones alone and is incomplete. Of some 200,000 clones listed, around 80% are singletons. The sample consisted of PBMCs or T cells enriched from blood (not recorded which). These receptors were taken from a woman between 45 and 60 years old who had recovered from COVID-19.

Regarding this clone: The identical CDR3 is also encoded by other nucleotide sequences in the sample. This rearrangement joins TRBV28 to TRBJ2-1; D is unclear. Trimming shortened V by 3 bases and J by 7 bases, and 4 bases separated the two germline ends. The CDR3 contains 11 residues. Germline CDR1 MDHEN, CDR2 SYDVKM. The chain's CDR3 is CASSFLNEQFF. The CDR3 DNA follows: TGTGCCAGCAGTTTCCTAAATGAGCAGTTCTTC.

The CDR3 DNA reads TGTGCCAGCAGCTCACCTGCTGGTGGAGGGTCTGGGGCCAACGTCCTGACTTTC. Translated, it gives CASSSPAGGGSGANVLTF. The chain combines TRBV7-9 with TRBJ2-6; a weak D match, TRBD2 (6 bases). The CDR3 extends over 18 amino acids. Trimming shortened V by 4 bases and J by 1 base, and 17 bases separated the two germline ends. Germline-derived CDR1 and CDR2 are SEHNR and FQNEAQ (reference sequence).

The chain combines TRBV5-1 with TRBJ2-1, with a weak D call TRBD2 (6 bases). The germline V gene encodes CDR1 SGHRS and CDR2 YFSETQ. This CDR3 has 14 residues. The V end was cut by 0 bases, the J end by 8 bases, with 12 bases between. The CDR3 bases are TGCGCCAGCAGCTTGGGGACTAATAACCATGAGCAGTTCTTC. Translated: CASSLGTNNHEQFF.

V and J are TRBV27 and TRBJ1-5; 11 bases fit TRBD1. The V gene's germline CDR1 is MNHEY and CDR2 SMNVEV (reference sequence). The CDR3 consists of 15 residues. Germline trimming cut 7 bases from V and 1 base from J; bases unmatched to any gene: 3. The CDR3 nucleotides are TGTGCCAGCAAGGGGACAGGGGGGAGCAATCAGCCCCAGCATTTT. It codes for CASKGTGGSNQPQHF.

This clone has more than one count but fewer than ten. This chain uses TRBV2 with TRBJ1-2; maybe TRBD1 (5 bases). Trimming took 5 bases from V and 4 from J, leaving 8 bases between them. CDR1 and CDR2 from the germline V gene are SNHLY and FYNNEI. The CDR3 consists of 12 residues. This chain's CDR3 is CASSSDSYGYTF. The CDR3 bases are TGTGCCAGCAGTTCCGACAGCTATGGCTACACCTTC.

The chain recombines TRBV7-8 with TRBJ2-1, with 8 bases fitting TRBD2. Germline values: CDR1 SGHVS, CDR2 FQNEAQ. V was pared by 5 bases and J by 0 bases, with 9 bases of the junction left unmatched. The CDR3 has 17 residues. CDR3 nucleotide sequence: TGTGCCAGCAGCATTTCCCTAGCGGGTGGCTCCTACAATGAGCAGTTCTTC. Translating gives CASSISLAGGSYNEQFF.